Detailed here is one T cell receptor (beta chain). The CDR3 spans 15 residues. CDR1 and CDR2 (germline): ENHRY, SYGVKD. V was clipped by 6 bases and J by 8 bases; unmatched bases: 12. The data belong to a study of shared clonotypes between healthy human individuals. Across the whole study: A donor's plate count was three for CD4 naive and three for CD4 memory; CD8 naive had two and CD8 memory one.

Here immunoSEQ multiplex PCR was the method, and the copy in TCRdb shows in-frame clones only, minus some. This repertoire shows approximately 1,000,000 clones, more than 75% found once; its top ten account for about 0.52%. This chain uses TRBV10-3 with TRBJ2-1; 8 nucleotides agree with TRBD1. This clonotype originated in a man in his late teens or twenties in good health. Some clones in this sample may be carry-over from other donors' samples. Sequenced: memory CD4+ T cells from PBMCs. Subset meaning: CD45RA-negative fraction. The DNA of the CDR3 is TGTGCCATCAGACGCGGACAGGGTGGGACAGATGAGCAGTTCTTC. Its translation: CAIRRGQGGTDEQFF.